This TCR beta chain was found in a study of shared clonotypes between healthy human individuals (dated by TCRdb to the early 2020s). Study-level background: The cohort comprised a couple of women and a few men aged 18 to 49 years. The study deeply sequenced blood TCR repertoires of about 5 healthy adults to estimate repertoire size and the extent of clonotype sharing between individuals. Different laboratories and diverse techniques were used to prepare libraries and sequence TCR repertoires, to increase sequencing depth and limit assay-specific biases. Between about 0.85 and 9.5 billion PBMCs per donor were obtained by leukapheresis.

Using the deep immunoSEQ assay, multiplex PCR amplified TCR CDR3 regions from genomic DNA. Extracted genomic DNA from each cell subset was distributed evenly across all wells of several immunoSEQ 96-well plates, and each plate was treated as a replicate. For unsorted PBMC, roughly 0.3 ug genomic DNA, equal to roughly 33,000 T cell genomes, was loaded into each replicate PCR. Unsorted PBMC genomic DNA was sequenced across ten immunoSEQ deep assay plates. The purified libraries were quantified using a Qubit 3.0 fluorometer, sized with a Bioanalyzer 2100, and then quantified again using the KAPA Library Quantification kit. Each immunoSEQ 96-well plate was sequenced on its own single-read 150-cycle Illumina NextSeq 550 flow cell. In the paper's pipeline: The immunoSEQ output contained only junctional sequences without quality scores, so filtering could not match that applied to full-length reads. Sequences were annotated with PyIR, a Python wrapper for IgBLAST v1.9, using IMGT germline references to assign V/J genes and CDR3. Reads with weak V/J assignments (E-value above 1e-6), missing CDR3, stop codons, out-of-frame junctions, or ambiguous translated residues were removed. V3J clonotypes were defined by identical inferred V gene, J gene, and CDR3 amino acid sequence. To compute the percentage overlap between repertoires, the number of shared unique clonotypes was divided by the size of the smaller repertoire. Three approaches were used to assess repertoire richness: RTK rarefaction, the Chao1 estimator, and Recon v2.1 estimates of unobserved clonotypes. TCRdb took over this immuneACCESS table, retaining in-frame rearrangements with V and J assigned. Such tables are incomplete; in checked studies, under half of the missing clones stem from an unresolved V gene, and the remainder is unexplained. V and J calls and clone size are copied from that table; D and trimming were computed from the DNA. In all, the sample holds about 460,000 clones, and 60% to 80% of those were seen once. The ten most abundant clones make up approximately 12% of the sample.

The full study reports these points: Sampling was restricted to blood, and TCR repertoires in tissues likely differ from the TCR repertoires found in blood. Based on pairwise subsampling, the degree of clonotype sharing among donors was expected to be affected by sequencing depth. The small number of donors limited the genetic and exposure-history diversity represented.

This clone was counted a few times. This receptor's antigen is unknown. The input lacks base qualities; no much larger clone sits a single base away. The donors were healthy, HIV-negative adults with no recently reported acute infections or vaccinations. Every donor was a Caucasian adult residing in Nashville, Tennessee, USA. For unsorted samples, 100 million or so PBMCs were counted, and genomic DNA was extracted using the QIAamp DNA Blood Mini kit. Blood was collected by leukapheresis, and PBMCs were isolated by Ficoll-Histopaque density gradient centrifugation and then cryopreserved in liquid nitrogen vapor phase. Relative to germline, V is 5 bases shorter and J is 5 bases shorter, with 15 bases between their ends. The CDR3 has 14 amino acids, counting the end cysteine and phenylalanine. Only the CDR3 DNA stays, 42 bases, in frame from base 1. In the germline V gene, CDR1 corresponds to MDHEN and CDR2 to SYDVKM.

This clonotype was obtained from a woman in her thirties or forties in good health. Some clones in this sample may be carry-over from other donors' samples. The sample taken for sequencing was PBMCs. The V and J segments used are TRBV28 and TRBJ1-2; confidence is insufficient to name the D gene. The bases read TGTGCCAGCAGTATCGCCGCAGAGACATATGGCTACACCTTC. Its protein product is CASSIAAETYGYTF.